This T cell receptor (beta chain) appears in the sequencing data of a study of cytomegalovirus exposure and HLA in healthy donors. Study findings and constraints: A reported reduction in N-insertions relative to the 666-donor mean was seen in an Asian-associated ancestry cluster in a later analysis. A highly shared variant cluster was judged a likely technical artifact. The dataset shows that most TCR sequences were rare, while some public TCRs occurred in many donors. The study listed roughly 160 cytomegalovirus-associated TCR beta chains.

In its sample, this clone was seen a few times. Its antigen remains unidentified. PCR was performed using 60 Vbeta and 13 Jbeta primers. Assay: immunoSEQ multiplex PCR; the TCRdb copy retains only in-frame clones and omits some. The sample includes 100,000 to 150,000 clones, approximately 78% of them seen just once. CDR1 MDHEN and CDR2 SYDVKM come from the germline V gene. This CDR3 is 15 amino acids long. J was trimmed by 1 base and V by 2 bases; bases with no gene match: 5. The chain uses TRBV28 and TRBJ2-7, with 7 bases lining up with TRBD2. Sequencing was done on a sample of PBMCs. The TCR sequence derives from a woman aged 30 to 39 in good health and CMV-seronegative. CDR3 nucleotide sequence: TGTGCCAGCAGTTTAGCGGGGGTTGTATCCTACGAGCAGTACTTC. This sequence encodes CASSLAGVVSYEQYF.